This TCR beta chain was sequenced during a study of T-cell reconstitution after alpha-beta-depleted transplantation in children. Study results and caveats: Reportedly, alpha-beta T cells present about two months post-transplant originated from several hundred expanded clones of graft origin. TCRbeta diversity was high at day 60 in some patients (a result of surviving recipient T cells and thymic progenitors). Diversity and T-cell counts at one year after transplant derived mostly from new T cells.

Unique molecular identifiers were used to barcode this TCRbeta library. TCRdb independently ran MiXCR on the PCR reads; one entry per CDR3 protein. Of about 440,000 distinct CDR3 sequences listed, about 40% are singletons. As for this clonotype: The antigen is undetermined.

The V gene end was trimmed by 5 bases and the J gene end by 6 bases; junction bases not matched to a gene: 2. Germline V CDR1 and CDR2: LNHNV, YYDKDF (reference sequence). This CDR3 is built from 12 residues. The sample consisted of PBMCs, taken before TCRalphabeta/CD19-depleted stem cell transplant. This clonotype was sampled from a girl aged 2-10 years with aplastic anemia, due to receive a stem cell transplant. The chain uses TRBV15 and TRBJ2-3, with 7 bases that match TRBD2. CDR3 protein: CATSRGVDTQYF. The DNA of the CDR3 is TGTGCCACCAGCCGGGGGGTCGATACGCAGTATTTT.